What follows are 32 T cell receptor beta chains derived from one specimen sequenced in a study of CD8 T cells in ankylosing spondylitis. Antigens of these TCRs are unknown. TCRdb re-called the 5' RACE reads with MiXCR, one entry per CDR3 protein. This sample yields about 440,000 distinct CDR3 sequences, of which about a sixth are seen a single time; 0.95% to 1.1% belongs to the top ten. Study-wide results and limits: One TCR beta motif, made up of eight or nine highly homologous variants, appeared characteristic of ankylosing spondylitis blood.

Sequenced: blood, either unsorted or a sorted T cell fraction (not recorded which). These receptors came from a male donor with ankylosing spondylitis.

Details on this clonotype: A read error may produce the germline difference seen at one junction end. The chain uses TRBV20-1 and TRBJ1-1, with D unclear. This CDR3 has 12 amino acids. The germline CDR1 and CDR2 sequences are DFQATT and SNEGSKA (reference sequence). This CDR3 is CSAPRTNTETFF. CDR3 nucleotide sequence: TGCAGTGCTCCCCGGACCAACACTGAAACTTTCTTT.

This clonotype showed up just a few times. V usage is TRBV24-1 and J usage is TRBJ2-3; 11 nucleotides align to TRBD1. Unmatched junction bases numbered 7, after V lost 4 bases and J lost 5 bases. This CDR3 contains 16 residues. CDR1 is KGHDR and CDR2 is SFDVKD in the germline V gene. The chain's CDR3 is CATSDAGQGVGDTQYF. As DNA, the CDR3 is TGTGCCACCAGTGACGCGGGACAGGGGGTAGGAGATACGCAGTATTTT.

The rearrangement joins TRBV28 to TRBJ2-5, with 15 bases that match TRBD2. Germline V CDR1 and CDR2: MDHEN, SYDVKM. The CDR3 is 17 residues long. V was clipped by 4 bases and J by 2 bases; unmatched bases: 5. Written as DNA, the CDR3 is TGTGCCAGCAGTTCAGGGACTAGCGGGAGGACTCAAGAGACCCAGTACTTC. Translating it yields CASSSGTSGRTQETQYF. Complete variable domain (other parts from reference TRBV28 and TRBJ2-5): DVKVTQSSRYLVKRTGEKVFLECVQDMDHENMFWYRQDPGLGLRLIYFSYDVKMKEKGDIPEGYSVSREKKERFSLILESASTNQTSMYLCASSSGTSGRTQETQYFGPGTRLLVL.

At least ten counts were recorded for this clonotype. The chain has TRBV12-3 or TRBV12-4 and TRBJ1-1, with D possibly TRBD1 on 5 matching bases. V was cut by 8 bases and J by 5 bases, with 9 bases left in between. This CDR3 comprises 11 residues. In nucleotides, the CDR3 is TGTGCCAGCTCAGGGAGAACTGAAGCTTTCTTT. It encodes CASSGRTEAFF.

The chain carries TRBV20-1 and TRBJ1-1; 7 bases are a match to TRBD1. Germline loops: CDR1 DFQATT, CDR2 SNEGSKA (reference sequence). V shed 3 bases, J shed 4 bases, and the junction held 11 bases outside the gene matches. This CDR3 has 15 amino acids. CDR3 nucleotides: TGCAGTGCTAGGGATCCAAACAGGGGTAGCACTGAAGCTTTCTTT. Protein: CSARDPNRGSTEAFF.

The chain carries TRBV2 and TRBJ1-3, with no clear D. V was clipped by 5 bases and J by 2 bases, with 10 bases between them. Germline V lookup: CDR1 SNHLY, CDR2 FYNNEI. The CDR3 has 14 amino acids. This CDR3 is CASSRTLPGNTIYF. In DNA form, the CDR3 reads TGTGCCAGCAGTAGAACCCTACCTGGAAACACCATATATTTT. The whole variable domain, filled in from reference TRBV2 and TRBJ1-3, reads EPEVTQTPSHQVTQMGQEVILRCVPISNHLYFYWYRQILGQKVEFLVSFYNNEISEKSEIFDDQFSVERPDGSNFTLKIRSTKLEDSAMYFCASSRTLPGNTIYFGEGSWLTVV.

The gene calls are TRBV24-1 and TRBJ2-6; 9 bases fit TRBD1. CDR3 length: 19 residues. The germline V gene encodes CDR1 KGHDR and CDR2 SFDVKD. Trimming cost V 5 bases and J 0 bases; bases outside gene matches: 10. CDR3 in DNA: TGTGCCACCAGTGGTTCTCCGGACAGGGGCCTCTCTGGGGCCAACGTCCTGACTTTC. Its translation is CATSGSPDRGLSGANVLTF.

This rearrangement joins TRBV7-9 to TRBJ1-6; 10 bases fit TRBD1. V shed 6 bases, J shed 8 bases, and the junction held 1 base outside the gene matches. The V gene's germline CDR1 is SEHNR and CDR2 FQNEAQ (reference sequence). The CDR3 is 13 residues long. The CDR3 protein is CASRGTGDSPLHF. CDR3 DNA sequence: TGTGCCAGCAGGGGGACAGGGGATTCACCCCTCCACTTT.

The chain links TRBV7-9 to TRBJ2-7; 10 positions agree with TRBD1. The CDR3 runs to 14 residues. With V trimmed by 5 bases and J by 4 bases, 5 bases remained unmatched. The germline CDR1 and CDR2 sequences are SEHNR and FQNEAQ (reference sequence). CDR3 DNA: TGTGCCAGCAGCGCAAGGGACAGGGGTTACGAGCAGTACTTC. It specifies CASSARDRGYEQYF.

CDR3 in DNA: TGTGCTAGTGGTTTGGACTCAAAATCCGGGACTAGCGGATACAATGAGCAGTTCTTC. It is translated as CASGLDSKSGTSGYNEQFF. The chain links TRBV12-5 to TRBJ2-1; 11 nucleotides line up with TRBD2. J gave up 4 bases and V 1 base, and 12 bases lay outside the gene matches. In germline, CDR1 is LGHNT, CDR2 FRNRAP. The CDR3 has 19 residues.

This clonotype was counted a few times. The chain combines TRBV5-1 with TRBJ2-7; D remains ambiguous. V was shortened by 2 bases and J by 0 bases, with 12 bases between the two germline ends. The CDR3 is 15 amino acids. Germline loops: CDR1 SGHRS, CDR2 YFSETQ. The CDR3 here is CASSLDRSTSYEQYF. The DNA for the CDR3 is TGCGCCAGCAGCTTAGACCGTAGCACCTCCTACGAGCAGTACTTC.

The V call is TRBV5-1, the J call TRBJ2-1; D is possibly TRBD2 (7 bases). CDR1 and CDR2 from the germline V gene are SGHRS and YFSETQ. This CDR3 has 17 residues. Trimming left V 7 bases short and J 0 bases short, with 20 bases between. The CDR3 protein is CASLRGGGPSSYNEQFF. CDR3 in DNA: TGCGCCAGCCTTAGAGGGGGGGGGCCTAGCTCCTACAATGAGCAGTTCTTC.

V gene TRBV5-1 combines with J gene TRBJ2-2, with D possibly being TRBD1 (7 bases). Germline V gives CDR1 SGHRS, CDR2 YFSETQ. This CDR3 is built from 17 residues. V was shortened by 4 bases and J by 0 bases, with 16 bases between the two germline ends. CDR3 amino acids: CASSRPEGTANTGELFF. In nucleotides, the CDR3 is TGCGCCAGCAGCCGCCCGGAGGGGACAGCGAACACCGGGGAGCTGTTTTTT. Full variable domain (rest looked up from reference TRBV5-1 and TRBJ2-2): KAGVTQTPRYLIKTRGQQVTLSCSPISGHRSVSWYQQTPGQGLQFLFEYFSETQRNKGNFPGRFSGRQFSNSRSEMNVSTLELGDSALYLCASSRPEGTANTGELFFGEGSRLTVL.

The V call is TRBV7-2, the J call TRBJ1-2; no definite D call. This CDR3 has 15 residues. V lost 5 bases and J lost 2, with 15 bases in between. The germline CDR1 and CDR2 sequences are SGHTA and FQGNSA. CDR3 in DNA: TGTGCCAGCAGCCTCTCCGGGGTACTAAACTATGGCTACACCTTC. Residues: CASSLSGVLNYGYTF. Looking up the rest from reference TRBV7-2 and TRBJ1-2 gives the full variable domain: GAGVSQSPSNKVTEKGKDVELRCDPISGHTALYWYRQSLGQGLEFLIYFQGNSAPDKSGLPSDRFSAERTGGSVSTLTIQRTQQEDSAVYLCASSLSGVLNYGYTFGSGTRLTVV.

The chain is built from TRBV28 and TRBJ2-7; perhaps D is TRBD1 or TRBD2 (5 bases each). CDR1 and CDR2 from the germline V gene are MDHEN and SYDVKM. There are 14 residues in the CDR3. Trimming shortened V by 6 bases and J by 0 bases, and 12 bases separated the two germline ends. CDR3 residues: CASSIRESSYEQYF. The CDR3 region has the DNA TGTGCCAGCAGCATCAGGGAGAGCTCCTACGAGCAGTACTTC.

The chain couples TRBV7-2 to TRBJ2-3; D is perhaps TRBD2 (6 bases). The germline V gene encodes CDR1 SGHTA and CDR2 FQGNSA. CDR3 length: 17 residues. Trimming left V 1 base short and J 7 bases short, with 21 bases between. CDR3 protein: CASSLGAGTQIGNTQYF. DNA for the CDR3: TGTGCCAGCAGCTTAGGGGCCGGGACTCAGATAGGAAATACGCAGTATTTT.

This clonotype was counted a few times. The rearrangement links TRBV5-5 to TRBJ2-7; D may match TRBD1 or TRBD2 (6 bases each). Trimming took off 4 bases at V and 4 bases at J, with 18 bases between the two ends. Germline values: CDR1 SGHKS, CDR2 YYEKEE (reference sequence). The CDR3 has 15 amino acids. CDR3: CASSARGDGLYEQYF. Here the CDR3 DNA reads TGTGCCAGCAGCGCGAGGGGGGACGGGCTTTACGAGCAGTACTTC.

This rearrangement joins TRBV5-1 to TRBJ1-2; unclear D gene. V lost 4 bases to trimming and J lost 1 base, with 11 bases between them. The CDR3 has 14 residues. Germline loops: CDR1 SGHRS, CDR2 YFSETQ. In DNA, the CDR3 is TGCGCCAGCAGCCGGGCGGGGAATAACTATGGCTACACCTTC. As protein: CASSRAGNNYGYTF.

The rearrangement links TRBV4-1 to TRBJ2-3; TRBD2 agrees at 11 bases. The germline gives CDR1 MGHRA, CDR2 YSYEKL. Trimming cost V 4 bases and J 11 bases; bases outside gene matches: 11. The CDR3 is 15 amino acids. CDR3 bases: TGCGCCAGCAGCCCGGGGGGACTAGCGGCCCCAAAGCAGTATTTT. This translates into CASSPGGLAAPKQYF.

CDR3 sequence reads: CASSPARDNEQYF. The CDR3 nucleotides read TGTGCCAGCTCACCAGCCAGGGACAACGAGCAGTACTTC. V usage is TRBV18 and J usage is TRBJ2-7, with a weak D call TRBD1 (6 bases). Trimming removed 2 bases at V and 5 bases at J, with 10 bases between. Germline V gene data show CDR1 as KGHSH and CDR2 as LQKENI. The CDR3 spans 13 residues.

In this sample, this clonotype turned up a few times. The V call is TRBV5-5, the J call TRBJ2-2, with D possibly being TRBD2 (6 bases). Germline V CDR1 and CDR2: SGHKS, YYEKEE (reference sequence). Trimming cost V 3 bases and J 0 bases, with 12 bases left between them. This CDR3 spans 16 amino acids. The DNA for the CDR3 is TGTGCCAGCAGCTCAAGAGGGACTCCGAACACCGGGGAGCTGTTTTTT. It encodes CASSSRGTPNTGELFF.

The chain uses TRBV5-6 and TRBJ2-3; TRBD1 agrees at 8 bases. CDR3 size: 17 residues. The germline gives CDR1 SGHDT, CDR2 YYEEEE. The ends lost 4 bases at V and 5 bases at J; junction bases unmatched: 15. The CDR3 is CASSPVSRGREQDTQYF. DNA for the CDR3: TGTGCCAGCAGCCCGGTGTCCAGGGGGCGCGAACAAGATACGCAGTATTTT.

This clonotype was counted between two and nine times. This rearrangement joins TRBV7-9 to TRBJ1-4; D is uncertain. Trimming removed 1 base at V and 0 bases at J, with 9 bases between. Germline V CDR1 and CDR2: SEHNR, FQNEAQ (reference sequence). This CDR3 has 16 amino acids. The CDR3 DNA sequence: TGTGCCAGCAGCTTAGGGCAGGCTGCAACTAATGAAAAACTGTTTTTT. This codes for CASSLGQAATNEKLFF.

The genes are TRBV6-5 and TRBJ1-6; no clear D gene. The CDR3 covers 15 residues. Germline loops: CDR1 MNHEY, CDR2 SVGAGI. V was cut by 2 bases and J by 0 bases, with 5 bases left in between. CDR3 amino acids: CASSYGSSYNSPLHF. Here the CDR3 DNA reads TGTGCCAGCAGTTACGGGAGCTCCTATAATTCACCCCTCCACTTT.

This clonotype turned up a few times. The chain carries TRBV24-1 and TRBJ2-2, with a possible D match to TRBD1 (6 bases). Per germline, CDR1 KGHDR and CDR2 SFDVKD. The CDR3 spans 13 residues. V lost 7 bases, J lost 5 bases, and 10 bases lay in between. CDR3 region: CATSRDTTGELFF. DNA for the CDR3: TGTGCCACCAGCCGGGACACAACCGGGGAGCTGTTTTTT.

This clonotype occurred a few times. The V and J genes are TRBV5-1 and TRBJ2-1; D unclear. Deletions cut 0 bases from V and 2 bases from J, with 9 bases between. The CDR3 runs to 15 residues. Germline V CDR1 and CDR2: SGHRS, YFSETQ. Written as DNA, the CDR3 is TGCGCCAGCAGCTTGGATGTGGGAACCTACAATGAGCAGTTCTTC. Residues: CASSLDVGTYNEQFF.

The chain is built from TRBV7-8 and TRBJ1-4; a possible D gene is TRBD1 (5 bases). The CDR3 loop spans 14 amino acids. Germline CDR1 SGHVS, CDR2 FQNEAQ. Trimming removed 0 bases at V and 8 bases at J, with 10 bases between. The DNA of the CDR3 is TGTGCCAGCAGCTTAGCCCAGGGAAGGGAAAAACTGTTTTTT. It encodes CASSLAQGREKLFF.

V usage is TRBV7-3 and J usage is TRBJ1-2; weak D call: TRBD1 (5 bases). Trimming took off 5 bases at V and 4 bases at J, with 14 bases between the two ends. There are 14 residues in the CDR3. Germline-derived CDR1 and CDR2 are SGHTA and FQGTGA. In nucleotides, the CDR3 is TGTGCCAGCAGCCGGGGGAAGGGAGCCTATGGCTACACCTTC. The encoded protein is CASSRGKGAYGYTF. The variable domain in full, with the rest retrieved from reference TRBV7-3 and TRBJ1-2, is GAGVSQTPSNKVTEKGKYVELRCDPISGHTALYWYRQSLGQGPEFLIYFQGTGAADDSGLPNDRFFAVRPEGSVSTLKIQRTERGDSAVYLCASSRGKGAYGYTFGSGTRLTVV.

This clonotype was seen a few times. This sequence joins TRBV5-1 and TRBJ2-5, with 12 bases that match TRBD2. Germline V gene data show CDR1 as SGHRS and CDR2 as YFSETQ. CDR3 length: 18 amino acids. Trimming cost V 0 bases and J 1 base; bases outside gene matches: 7. CDR3 DNA: TGCGCCAGCAGCTTGGGGCGGACTAGCGGGGAAATCCAAGAGACCCAGTACTTC. This encodes CASSLGRTSGEIQETQYF.

This clonotype appeared many times. V gene TRBV28 combines with J gene TRBJ2-5, with D perhaps given as TRBD1 or TRBD2 (6 bases each). Trimming left V 6 bases short and J 9 bases short, with 26 bases between. The germline gives CDR1 MDHEN, CDR2 SYDVKM. The CDR3 length is 16 residues. For the CDR3, the DNA is TGTGCCAGCAGCTCTATAGGGGGGCTGCGGGCGATTGCCCAGTACTTC. It yields the protein CASSSIGGLRAIAQYF. The variable domain in full, completed from reference TRBV28 and TRBJ2-5, reads DVKVTQSSRYLVKRTGEKVFLECVQDMDHENMFWYRQDPGLGLRLIYFSYDVKMKEKGDIPEGYSVSREKKERFSLILESASTNQTSMYLCASSSIGGLRAIAQYFGPGTRLLVL.

The chain recombines TRBV11-2 with TRBJ2-2, with 9 nucleotides matching TRBD2. This CDR3 contains 19 residues. The germline CDR1 and CDR2 sequences are SGHAT and FQNNGV. V shed 1 base and J 0 bases; nucleotides not matched to a gene: 9. The CDR3 nucleotides read TGTGCCAGCAGCTTAGTGAGGGGGCGGGAGGGCGCGAACACCGGGGAGCTGTTTTTT. It codes for CASSLVRGREGANTGELFF. The entire variable domain, with the rest obtained from reference TRBV11-2 and TRBJ2-2, is as follows: EAGVAQSPRYKIIEKRQSVAFWCNPISGHATLYWYQQILGQGPKLLIQFQNNGVVDDSQLPKDRFSAERLKGVDSTLKIQPAKLEDSAVYLCASSLVRGREGANTGELFFGEGSRLTVL.

The gene calls are TRBV9 and TRBJ2-5, with 11 nucleotides matching TRBD2. Germline loops: CDR1 SGDLS, CDR2 YYNGEE. The CDR3 sequence is 16 residues long. V lost 4 bases and J lost 1; bases outside the gene matches: 6. The CDR3 region has the DNA TGTGCCAGCAGCTTTGGACTAGCGGGCCTCCAAGAGACCCAGTACTTC. Translating gives CASSFGLAGLQETQYF.